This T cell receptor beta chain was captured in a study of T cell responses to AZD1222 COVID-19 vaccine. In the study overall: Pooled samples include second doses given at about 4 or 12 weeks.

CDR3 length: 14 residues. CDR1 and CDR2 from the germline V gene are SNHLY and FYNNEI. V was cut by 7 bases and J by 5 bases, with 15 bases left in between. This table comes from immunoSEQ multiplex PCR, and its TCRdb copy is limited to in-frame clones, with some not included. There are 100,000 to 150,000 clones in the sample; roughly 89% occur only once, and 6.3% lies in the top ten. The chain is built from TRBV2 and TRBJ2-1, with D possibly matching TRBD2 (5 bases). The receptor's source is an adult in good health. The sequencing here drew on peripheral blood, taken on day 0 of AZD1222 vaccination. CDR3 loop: CASTPGLTDNEQFF. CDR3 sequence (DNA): TGTGCCAGCACTCCTGGACTGACCGACAATGAGCAGTTCTTC. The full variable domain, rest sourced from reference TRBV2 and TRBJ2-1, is EPEVTQTPSHQVTQMGQEVILRCVPISNHLYFYWYRQILGQKVEFLVSFYNNEISEKSEIFDDQFSVERPDGSNFTLKIRSTKLEDSAMYFCASTPGLTDNEQFFGPGTRLTVL.